This record concerns one TCR beta chain sequence. V was pared by 3 bases and J by 6 bases, with 15 bases between. The CDR3 sequence is 15 residues long. Germline CDR1 and CDR2: SGDLS and YYNGEE. Repertoires were generated with immunoSEQ multiplex PCR, while TCRdb's copy carries only in-frame clones and drops some. Of roughly 200,000 clones listed, about 88% are singletons. This record comes from a study of blood T cell repertoires in COVID-19. The sequence was obtained from a middle-aged woman who had recovered from COVID-19. Sequenced input: peripheral blood. The chain has TRBV9 and TRBJ2-2, with TRBD2 as a possible D gene (6 bases). The CDR3 loop reads CASSAMTRNPGELFF. The CDR3 DNA follows: TGTGCCAGCAGCGCGATGACTAGAAACCCCGGGGAGCTGTTTTTT.